This entry lists 9 T cell receptor beta chains sequenced from one sample in a study of shared clonotypes between healthy human individuals. The method was immunoSEQ multiplex PCR; TCRdb's version includes in-frame clones alone and lacks a portion of them. This table has some 2 million clones, approximately 94% appearing once. Naive CD8 populations comprised CD45RO-negative cells positively selected for CCR7, excluding terminally differentiated effector memory CD45RA+ cells. The sample consisted of naive CD8+ T cells sorted from blood. Every receptor here comes from a man between 18 and 29 years old in good health.

V and J are TRBV28 and TRBJ1-5; no firm D call. V was clipped by 5 bases and J by 2 bases, with 13 bases between them. CDR3 size: 15 residues. CDR1 MDHEN and CDR2 SYDVKM come from the germline V gene. For the CDR3, the DNA is TGTGCCAGCAGTCCAGTCAACCCGGGCAATCAGCCCCAGCATTTT. Its protein product is CASSPVNPGNQPQHF.

The gene calls are TRBV9 and TRBJ2-3; D not resolved. Germline V lookup: CDR1 SGDLS, CDR2 YYNGEE. The CDR3 totals 15 residues. With 1 base removed from V and 4 bases from J, the gap between germline ends came to 13 bases. The CDR3 spells CASSVQNTPADTQYF. DNA for the CDR3: TGTGCCAGCAGCGTACAGAACACACCGGCAGATACGCAGTATTTT.

V gene TRBV27 combines with J gene TRBJ1-1, with 9 bases lining up with TRBD1. V dropped 4 bases and J dropped 7; count of bases not matched to a gene: 4. In germline, CDR1 is MNHEY, CDR2 SMNVEV (reference sequence). The CDR3 totals 13 residues. The CDR3, as DNA: TGTGCCAGCAGTTGGGGACAGGGAATTGAAGCTTTCTTT. This encodes CASSWGQGIEAFF.

J is TRBJ2-7 and V is TRBV5-4, with D possibly matching TRBD1 (6 bases). Germline V gives CDR1 SGHNT, CDR2 YYREEE (reference sequence). V dropped 3 bases and J dropped 5 bases, with 18 bases sitting between them. The CDR3 is 15 residues long. In nucleotides, the CDR3 is TGTGCCAGCAGCTCCGACAGGAGTCGAACTCACGAGCAGTACTTC. It yields the protein CASSSDRSRTHEQYF. The variable domain in full, with the rest retrieved from reference TRBV5-4 and TRBJ2-7, is ETGVTQSPTHLIKTRGQQVTLRCSSQSGHNTVSWYQQALGQGPQFIFQYYREEENGRGNFPPRFSGLQFPNYSSELNVNALELDDSALYLCASSSDRSRTHEQYFGPGTRLTVT.

This chain links TRBV28 with TRBJ2-1; D unresolved. V lost 8 bases, J lost 8 bases, and 16 bases lay in between. The V gene's germline CDR1 is MDHEN and CDR2 SYDVKM. The length of the CDR3 is 13 residues. The CDR3 bases are TGTGCCAGCTCCCACCCAGGAGAGGATGAGCAGTTCTTC. Translation: CASSHPGEDEQFF.

The CDR3: CSVPSRVGLSSYNEQFF. The CDR3 DNA reads TGCAGCGTTCCCTCTCGGGTCGGTCTGAGCTCCTACAATGAGCAGTTCTTC. The chain combines TRBV29-1 with TRBJ2-1; D is unresolved. With 5 bases removed from V and 0 bases from J, the gap between germline ends came to 20 bases. The CDR3 spans 17 residues. Germline CDR1 and CDR2: SQVTM and ANQGSEA.

The chain recombines TRBV30 with TRBJ2-5; a weak D match, TRBD2 (7 bases). The CDR3 loop spans 16 amino acids. The V gene lost 0 bases and the J gene lost 5 bases, with 19 bases spanning the gap. Germline V gene sequence: CDR1 GTSNPN, CDR2 SVGIG (reference sequence). CDR3 loop: CAWSVSGTPKGETQYF. The CDR3 nucleotides read TGTGCCTGGAGTGTAAGCGGGACACCGAAGGGCGAGACCCAGTACTTC.

A note on this clone: This CDR3 is also generated by other DNA sequences in the sample. This chain connects TRBV15 to TRBJ2-7, with no clear D. The germline V and J ends were trimmed by 0 bases and 4 bases, with 4 bases remaining between them. This CDR3 is 12 amino acids long. Germline CDR1 LNHNV, CDR2 YYDKDF (reference sequence). DNA of the CDR3: TGTGCCACCAGCAGAGACAGGTACGAGCAGTACTTC. Translating it yields CATSRDRYEQYF.

On this clone: The same CDR3 can be traced to other DNA sequences in this sample. This rearrangement joins TRBV29-1 to TRBJ1-1; D gene ambiguous. Trimming took 1 base from V and 0 from J, leaving 3 bases between them. CDR1 and CDR2 from the germline V gene are SQVTM and ANQGSEA. This CDR3 is built from 12 residues. The CDR3 reads CSVEGLNTEAFF. The DNA of the CDR3 is TGCAGCGTTGAAGGGCTGAACACTGAAGCTTTCTTT.